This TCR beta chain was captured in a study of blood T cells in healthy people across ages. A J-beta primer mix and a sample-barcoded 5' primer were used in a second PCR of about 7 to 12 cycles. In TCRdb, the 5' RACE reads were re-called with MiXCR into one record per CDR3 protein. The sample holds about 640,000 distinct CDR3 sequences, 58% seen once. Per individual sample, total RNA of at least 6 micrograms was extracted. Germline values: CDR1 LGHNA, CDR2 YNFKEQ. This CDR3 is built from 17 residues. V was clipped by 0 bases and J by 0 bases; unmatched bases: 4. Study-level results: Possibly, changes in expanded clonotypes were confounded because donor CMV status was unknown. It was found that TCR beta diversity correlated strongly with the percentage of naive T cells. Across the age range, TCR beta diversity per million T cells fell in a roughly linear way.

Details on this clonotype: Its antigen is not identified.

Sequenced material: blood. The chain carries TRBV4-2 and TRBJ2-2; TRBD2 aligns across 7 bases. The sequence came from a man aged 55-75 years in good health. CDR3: CASSQDVLAANTGELFF. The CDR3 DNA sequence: TGTGCCAGCAGCCAAGATGTCCTAGCGGCGAACACCGGGGAGCTGTTTTTT.